This T cell receptor (beta chain) was sequenced in a study of T-cell reconstitution after alpha-beta-depleted transplantation in children. V lost 5 bases to trimming and J lost 1 base, with 8 bases between them. The CDR3 extends over 12 amino acids. Germline CDR1 is SQVTM and CDR2 is ANQGSEA. The TCRbeta library was prepared with unique molecular identifiers. TCRdb re-analysed the PCR reads in MiXCR, keeping a single row per CDR3 protein. Of about 500,000 distinct CDR3 sequences in the sample, over 25% were seen once. In its sample, this clonotype was seen a few times. This clonotype originated in a human donor who donated a stem cell graft to a child with aplastic anemia. The material was PBMCs from the stem cell graft donor, obtained from the stem cell graft. The chain joins TRBV29-1 to TRBJ1-1; D remains unclear. CDR3 coding DNA: TGCAGCGTTAGGTCCCCGAACACTGAAGCTTTCTTT. This translates into CSVRSPNTEAFF.